This T cell receptor beta chain originates from a study of blood T cell repertoires in COVID-19. Study in general: Italy, Spain and the United States were the sources of the convalescent and acute COVID-19 samples. Nucleic acid was either cDNA or gDNA, and it came from T cells, B-cell-depleted T cells, or PBMCs.

V lost 0 bases to trimming and J lost 4 bases, with 13 bases between them. CDR1 and CDR2 (germline): SGHRS, YFSETQ. CDR3 length: 16 amino acids. Per the original data handling: Cell counts per sample came from amplifying reference gene primers. Sequencing used immunoSEQ multiplex PCR; TCRdb keeps in-frame clones, though not all of them. Clone size and V and J calls were adopted from that table, with D and trimming inferred from the DNA. Among about 210,000 clones, roughly 82% were seen once, and the ten largest hold 2% to 2.5%. V and J are TRBV5-1 and TRBJ2-2, with no clear D. The sequenced sample consisted of peripheral blood. The clonotype comes from a man aged 40-49 years who had recovered from COVID-19. This CDR3 is CASSLVRDSGTGELFF. The CDR3 bases are TGCGCCAGCAGCTTGGTTCGCGACTCGGGCACCGGGGAGCTGTTTTTT.